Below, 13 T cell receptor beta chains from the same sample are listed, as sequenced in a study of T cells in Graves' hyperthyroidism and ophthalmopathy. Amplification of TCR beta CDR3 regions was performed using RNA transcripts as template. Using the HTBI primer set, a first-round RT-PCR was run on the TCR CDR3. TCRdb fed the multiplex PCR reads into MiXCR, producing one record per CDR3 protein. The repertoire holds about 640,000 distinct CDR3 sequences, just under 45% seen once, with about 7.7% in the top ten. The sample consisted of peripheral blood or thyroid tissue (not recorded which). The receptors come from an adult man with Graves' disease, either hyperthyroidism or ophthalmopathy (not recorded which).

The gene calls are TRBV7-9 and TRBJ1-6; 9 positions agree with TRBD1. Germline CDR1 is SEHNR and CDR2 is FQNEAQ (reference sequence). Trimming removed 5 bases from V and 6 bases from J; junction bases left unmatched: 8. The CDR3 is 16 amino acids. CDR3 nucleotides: TGTGCCAGCAGCCTCCTTGGGGGACAGGGTAATTCACCCCTCCACTTT. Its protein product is CASSLLGGQGNSPLHF.

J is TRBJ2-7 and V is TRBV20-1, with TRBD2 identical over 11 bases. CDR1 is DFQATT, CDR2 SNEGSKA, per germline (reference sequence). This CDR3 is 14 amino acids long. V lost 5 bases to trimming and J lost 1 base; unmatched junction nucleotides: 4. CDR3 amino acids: CSALTSGGSYEQYF. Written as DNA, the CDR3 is TGCAGTGCTCTTACTAGCGGGGGATCCTACGAGCAGTACTTC.

The DNA for the CDR3 is TGTGCCAGTAGTGTGACAGGGGATAACTATGGCTACACCTTC. Amino acid sequence: CASSVTGDNYGYTF. The V gene is TRBV19, the J gene TRBJ1-2, with 8 bases aligning to TRBD1. The trim removed 5 bases at V and 1 base at J, leaving 3 bases unmatched. The germline gives CDR1 LNHDA, CDR2 SQIVND (reference sequence). The CDR3 is 14 amino acids.

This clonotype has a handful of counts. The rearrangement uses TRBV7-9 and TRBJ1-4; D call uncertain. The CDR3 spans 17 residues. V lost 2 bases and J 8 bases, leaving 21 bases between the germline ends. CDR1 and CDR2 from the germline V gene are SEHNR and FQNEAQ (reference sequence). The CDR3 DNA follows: TGTGCCAGCAGCTTAAGCCCTCCGGGCCCCTGGCGGGAAAAACTGTTTTTT. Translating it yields CASSLSPPGPWREKLFF.

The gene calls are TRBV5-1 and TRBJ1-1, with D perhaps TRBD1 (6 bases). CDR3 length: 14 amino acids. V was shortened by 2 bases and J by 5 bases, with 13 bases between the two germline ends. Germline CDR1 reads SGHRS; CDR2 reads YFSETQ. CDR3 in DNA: TGCGCCAGCAGCTTACAACAGGGCCTAACTGAAGCTTTCTTT. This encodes CASSLQQGLTEAFF.

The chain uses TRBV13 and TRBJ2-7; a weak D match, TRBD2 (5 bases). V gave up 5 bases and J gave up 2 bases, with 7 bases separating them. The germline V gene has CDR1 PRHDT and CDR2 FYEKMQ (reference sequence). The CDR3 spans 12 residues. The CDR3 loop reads CASSRLPYEQYF. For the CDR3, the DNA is TGTGCCAGCAGCCGACTACCCTACGAGCAGTACTTC. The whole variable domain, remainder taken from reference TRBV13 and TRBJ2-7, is AAGVIQSPRHLIKEKRETATLKCYPIPRHDTVYWYQQGPGQDPQFLISFYEKMQSDKGSIPDRFSAQQFSDYHSELNMSSLELGDSALYFCASSRLPYEQYFGPGTRLTVT.

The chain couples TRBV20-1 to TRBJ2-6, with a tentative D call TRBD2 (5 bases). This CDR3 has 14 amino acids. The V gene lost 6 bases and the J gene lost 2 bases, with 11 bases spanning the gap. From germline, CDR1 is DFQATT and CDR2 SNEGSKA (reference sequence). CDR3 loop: CSAPTGTGANVLTF. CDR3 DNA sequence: TGCAGTGCGCCGACCGGGACTGGGGCCAACGTCCTGACTTTC.

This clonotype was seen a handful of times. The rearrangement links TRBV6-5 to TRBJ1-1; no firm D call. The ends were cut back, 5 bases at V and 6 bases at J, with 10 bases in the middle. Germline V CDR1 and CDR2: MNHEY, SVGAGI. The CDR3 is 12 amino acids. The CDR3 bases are TGTGCCAGCAGTGTTCTTTATTCTGAAGCTTTCTTT. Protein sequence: CASSVLYSEAFF.

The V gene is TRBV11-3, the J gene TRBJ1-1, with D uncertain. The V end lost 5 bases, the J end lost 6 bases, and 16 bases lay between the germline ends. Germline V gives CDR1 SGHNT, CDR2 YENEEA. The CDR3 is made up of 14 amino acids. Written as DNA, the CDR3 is TGTGCCAGCAGCCCCTCATACGGCAGCCCTGAAGCTTTCTTT. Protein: CASSPSYGSPEAFF.

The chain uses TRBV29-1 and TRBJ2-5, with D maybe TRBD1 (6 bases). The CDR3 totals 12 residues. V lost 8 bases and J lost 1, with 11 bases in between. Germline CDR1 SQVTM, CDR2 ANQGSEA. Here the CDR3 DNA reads TGCAGCTTGGGACACGTCCAAGAGACCCAGTACTTC. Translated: CSLGHVQETQYF.

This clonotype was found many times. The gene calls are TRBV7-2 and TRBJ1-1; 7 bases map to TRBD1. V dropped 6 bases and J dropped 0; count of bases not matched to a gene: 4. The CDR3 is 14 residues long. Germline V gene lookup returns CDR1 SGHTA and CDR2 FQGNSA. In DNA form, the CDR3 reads TGTGCCAGCAGTGTCAGGGGGGTGAACACTGAAGCTTTCTTT. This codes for CASSVRGVNTEAFF.

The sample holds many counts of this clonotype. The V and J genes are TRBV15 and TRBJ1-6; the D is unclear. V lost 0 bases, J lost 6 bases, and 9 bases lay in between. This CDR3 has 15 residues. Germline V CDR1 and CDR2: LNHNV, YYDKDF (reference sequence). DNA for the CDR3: TGTGCCACCAGCAGAGAAAGGGAGTCTAATTCACCCCTCCACTTT. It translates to CATSRERESNSPLHF.

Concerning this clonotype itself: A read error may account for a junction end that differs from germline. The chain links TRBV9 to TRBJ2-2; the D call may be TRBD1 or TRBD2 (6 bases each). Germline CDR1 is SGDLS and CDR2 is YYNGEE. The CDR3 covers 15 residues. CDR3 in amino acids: CVSSVVGGGTGELFF. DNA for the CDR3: TGTGTCAGCAGCGTAGTAGGAGGGGGCACCGGGGAGCTGTTTTTT. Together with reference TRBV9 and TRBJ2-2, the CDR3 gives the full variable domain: DSGVTQTPKHLITATGQRVTLRCSPRSGDLSVYWYQQSLDQGLQFLIQYYNGEERAKGNILERFSAQQFPDLHSELNLSSLELGDSALYFCVSSVVGGGTGELFFGEGSRLTVL.